This T cell receptor beta chain was retrieved from a study of blood T cell repertoires in COVID-19. Study at large: The United States, Italy and Spain were the sources of the acute and convalescent COVID-19 samples.

Assay used: immunoSEQ multiplex PCR; TCRdb lists only in-frame clones, some missing. The table records hundreds of thousands of clones, approximately 83% of them present only once. V was trimmed by 5 bases and J by 3 bases, leaving 20 bases between them. The V gene's germline CDR1 is SGHAT and CDR2 FQNNGV. The CDR3 has 16 amino acids. The V call is TRBV11-2, the J call TRBJ2-7, with TRBD2 as a possible D gene (6 bases). The specimen was PBMCs or T cells enriched from blood (not recorded which). This receptor was obtained from a man aged 25 to 40 who had recovered from COVID-19. The CDR3 region has the DNA TGTGCCAGCAGCCAAAGTTTGGAGGGTCGGAGCTACGAGCAGTACTTC. Protein product: CASSQSLEGRSYEQYF.